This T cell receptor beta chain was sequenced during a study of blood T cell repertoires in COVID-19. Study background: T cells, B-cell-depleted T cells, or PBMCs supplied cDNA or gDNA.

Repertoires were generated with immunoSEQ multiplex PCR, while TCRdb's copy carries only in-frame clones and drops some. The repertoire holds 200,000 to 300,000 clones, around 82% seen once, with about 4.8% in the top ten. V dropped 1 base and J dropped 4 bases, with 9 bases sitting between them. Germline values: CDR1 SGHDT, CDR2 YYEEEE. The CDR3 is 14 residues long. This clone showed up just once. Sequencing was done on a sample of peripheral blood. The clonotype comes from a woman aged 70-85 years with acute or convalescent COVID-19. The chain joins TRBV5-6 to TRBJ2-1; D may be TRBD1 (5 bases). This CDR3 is CASSLFQGYNEQFF. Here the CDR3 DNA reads TGTGCCAGCAGCTTGTTCCAGGGATACAATGAGCAGTTCTTC.